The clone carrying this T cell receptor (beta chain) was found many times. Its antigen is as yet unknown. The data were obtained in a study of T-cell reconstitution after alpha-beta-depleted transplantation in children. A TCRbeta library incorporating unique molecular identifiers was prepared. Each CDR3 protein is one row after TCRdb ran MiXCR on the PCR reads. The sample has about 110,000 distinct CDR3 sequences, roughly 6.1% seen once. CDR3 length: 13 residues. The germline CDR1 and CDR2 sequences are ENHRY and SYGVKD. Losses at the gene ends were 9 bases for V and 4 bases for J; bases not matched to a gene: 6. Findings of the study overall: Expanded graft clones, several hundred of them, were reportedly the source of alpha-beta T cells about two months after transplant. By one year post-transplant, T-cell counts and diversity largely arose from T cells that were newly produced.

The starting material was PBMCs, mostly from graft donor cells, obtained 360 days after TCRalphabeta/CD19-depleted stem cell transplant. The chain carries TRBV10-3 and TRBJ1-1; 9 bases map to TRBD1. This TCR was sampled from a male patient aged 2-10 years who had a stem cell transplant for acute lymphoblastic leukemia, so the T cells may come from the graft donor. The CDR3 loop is CAMDRGGGTEAFF. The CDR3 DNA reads TGTGCCATGGACAGGGGAGGGGGCACTGAAGCTTTCTTT.